One and the same sample provided the 3 T cell receptor beta chains below, sequenced in a study of T-cell reconstitution after alpha-beta-depleted transplantation in children. During its preparation, the TCRbeta library received unique molecular identifiers. From the PCR reads, TCRdb called clonotypes with MiXCR, one entry per CDR3 protein. The sample lists around 250,000 distinct CDR3 sequences, 9.9% occurring once. Here the sequenced sample was PBMCs from the stem cell graft donor, taken from the stem cell graft. Every receptor here comes from a human donor who donated a stem cell graft to a child with SCID.

V gene TRBV7-3 combines with J gene TRBJ1-1, with unresolved D. The CDR3 runs 13 residues. CDR1 SGHTA and CDR2 FQGTGA come from the germline V gene. The V and J ends lost 4 bases and 5 bases respectively, with 11 bases between them. The CDR3: CASSSSVKTEAFF. CDR3 DNA: TGTGCCAGCAGCTCGAGCGTAAAGACTGAAGCTTTCTTT.

This rearrangement joins TRBV2 to TRBJ2-7; the match to TRBD2 covers 9 bases. Germline values: CDR1 SNHLY, CDR2 FYNNEI. V lost 11 bases, J lost 3 bases, and 8 bases stayed unmatched. The CDR3 is 13 residues long. The CDR3 coding sequence is TGTGCCGTAATAGCGGGGGTCAGCTACGAGCAGTACTTC. It codes for CAVIAGVSYEQYF.

This clonotype was observed a few times. The chain combines TRBV27 with TRBJ2-3; the D is unclear. CDR3 length: 17 amino acids. V was shortened by 5 bases and J by 2 bases, with 20 bases between the two germline ends. Per the germline V gene, CDR1 is MNHEY and CDR2 is SMNVEV (reference sequence). CDR3: CASSRWPLDPSTDTQYF. In DNA, the CDR3 is TGTGCCAGCAGTCGCTGGCCCCTTGACCCCTCCACAGATACGCAGTATTTT.